A selection of T cell receptor beta chains follows, all from one sample in a study of blood T cell repertoires in COVID-19. Data came from immunoSEQ multiplex PCR; TCRdb stores just in-frame clones and leaves some out. This table has around 76,000 clones, about 76% appearing once. Sequencing used peripheral blood. These receptors all come from a woman older than 75 with active or convalescent COVID-19. The CDR3 runs from the conserved cysteine through the conserved F or W. D genes are given only for firm matches. Part of the rows lack a size; the others show once, few, many or a class for expanded clones.

len: 14
j_gene: TRBJ2-3
d_gene: TRBD1
v_gene: TRBV7-8
abundance: NA
CDR3nt: TGTGCCAGCAGCTTAGGACACCCAGGGGGTACGCAGTATTTT
CDR3aa: CASSLGHPGGTQYF

len: 13
j_gene: TRBJ2-1
d_gene: TRBD2
v_gene: TRBV5-1
abundance: NA
CDR3nt: TGCGCCAGCAGCTTAGAGCGGGGGTATGAGCAGTTCTTC
CDR3aa: CASSLERGYEQFF

len: 14
j_gene: TRBJ2-7
d_gene: NA
v_gene: TRBV11-1
abundance: once
CDR3nt: TGTGCCAGCAGCCCGAGGACAGAGAGCTACGAGCAGTACTTC
CDR3aa: CASSPRTESYEQYF

len: 16
j_gene: TRBJ2-3
d_gene: NA
v_gene: TRBV9
abundance: NA
CDR3nt: TGTGCCAGCAGCGTAGATCTTCAGGGGTGGACAGATACGCAGTATTTT
CDR3aa: CASSVDLQGWTDTQYF

len: 12
j_gene: TRBJ1-5
d_gene: NA
v_gene: TRBV27
abundance: many
CDR3nt: TGTGCCAGCAGTTTCCCGAATCAGCCCCAGCATTTT
CDR3aa: CASSFPNQPQHF

len: 12
j_gene: TRBJ2-2
d_gene: NA
v_gene: TRBV6-2/TRBV6-3
abundance: few
CDR3nt: TGTGCCAGCAGTTACGCGCGGGGGGAGCTGTTTTTT
CDR3aa: CASSYARGELFF

len: 15
j_gene: TRBJ1-2
d_gene: NA
v_gene: TRBV4-1
abundance: NA
CDR3nt: TGCCCCAGCCGCCACGACTCCCGGGAGAACTATGGCTACACCTTC
CDR3aa: CPSRHDSRENYGYTF

len: 16
j_gene: TRBJ2-5
d_gene: TRBD2
v_gene: TRBV7-2
abundance: many
CDR3nt: TGTGCCAGCAGCTTCAATAGCGGGGGGGCGGGAGAGACCCAGTACTTC
CDR3aa: CASSFNSGGAGETQYF

len: 13
j_gene: TRBJ1-1
d_gene: NA
v_gene: TRBV10-3
abundance: few
CDR3nt: TGTGCCATCAGTCCCGCCAGGGACACTGAAGCTTTCTTT
CDR3aa: CAISPARDTEAFF

len: 15
j_gene: TRBJ1-1
d_gene: NA
v_gene: TRBV4-3
abundance: NA
CDR3nt: TGCGCCAGCAGCCAAGGTGACCCACGAAGCGCTGAAGCTTTCTTT
CDR3aa: CASSQGDPRSAEAFF

len: 14
j_gene: TRBJ1-3
d_gene: NA
v_gene: TRBV18
abundance: few
CDR3nt: TGTGCCAGCTCAAGACAAGCAGCTGGAAACACCATATATTTT
CDR3aa: CASSRQAAGNTIYF

len: 18
j_gene: TRBJ1-5
d_gene: TRBD1
v_gene: TRBV19
abundance: NA
CDR3nt: TGTGCCAGTAGTAGAAGACAGGGACCCTATTATAGCAATCAGCCCCAGCATTTT
CDR3aa: CASSRRQGPYYSNQPQHF

len: 14
j_gene: TRBJ2-2
d_gene: NA
v_gene: TRBV9
abundance: NA
CDR3nt: TGTGCCAGCAGCGTACAACCGGGGGTCGGGGAGCTGTTTTTT
CDR3aa: CASSVQPGVGELFF

len: 15
j_gene: TRBJ2-3
d_gene: NA
v_gene: TRBV19
abundance: NA
CDR3nt: TGTGCCAGTAGTATTGGGCGGGGGCTGACAGATACGCAGTATTTT
CDR3aa: CASSIGRGLTDTQYF

len: 18
j_gene: TRBJ1-3
d_gene: TRBD1
v_gene: TRBV7-8
abundance: NA
CDR3nt: TGTGCCAGCAGCCCCGGATTTCTACAGGGGTCAAGAGGAAACACCATATATTTT
CDR3aa: CASSPGFLQGSRGNTIYF

len: 17
j_gene: TRBJ1-2
d_gene: NA
v_gene: TRBV2
abundance: NA
CDR3nt: TGTGCCAGCAGTGAACCCTTGGGGGCGACAGATTTCGGCGGCTACACCTTC
CDR3aa: CASSEPLGATDFGGYTF

len: 15
j_gene: TRBJ2-6
d_gene: TRBD1
v_gene: TRBV28
abundance: NA
CDR3nt: TGTGCCAGCGGGACAGGGCTCACCGGGGCCAACGTCCTGACTTTC
CDR3aa: CASGTGLTGANVLTF

len: 16
j_gene: TRBJ1-6
d_gene: TRBD1
v_gene: TRBV2
abundance: NA
CDR3nt: TGTGCCAGCAGTACGGGACAGGGGGAAGGTAATTCACCCCTCCACTTT
CDR3aa: CASSTGQGEGNSPLHF

len: 16
j_gene: TRBJ2-7
d_gene: TRBD1
v_gene: TRBV19
abundance: NA
CDR3nt: TGTGCCAGTAGTGGACAGACAGGGGGCTGGGGCTACGAGCAGTACTTC
CDR3aa: CASSGQTGGWGYEQYF

len: 13
j_gene: TRBJ2-2
d_gene: NA
v_gene: TRBV20-1
abundance: NA
CDR3nt: TGCAGTGCTAGTCGGCCGGGGACCGGGGAGCTGTTTTTT
CDR3aa: CSASRPGTGELFF

len: 15
j_gene: TRBJ2-2
d_gene: TRBD2
v_gene: TRBV7-2
abundance: NA
CDR3nt: TGTGCCAGCAGCTTAGGACTAGCATTCACCGGGGAGCTGTTTTTT
CDR3aa: CASSLGLAFTGELFF

len: 19
j_gene: TRBJ2-2
d_gene: NA
v_gene: TRBV11-2
abundance: NA
CDR3nt: TGTGCCAGCAGATCTCTAGTTAACCCTATAGCGGTGAACACCGGGGAGCTGTTTTTT
CDR3aa: CASRSLVNPIAVNTGELFF

len: 14
j_gene: TRBJ1-1
d_gene: NA
v_gene: TRBV19
abundance: NA
CDR3nt: TGTGCCAGTAGTAAGCGGAGCGGATACACTGAAGCTTTCTTT
CDR3aa: CASSKRSGYTEAFF

len: 14
j_gene: TRBJ1-5
d_gene: NA
v_gene: TRBV7-9
abundance: NA
CDR3nt: TGTGCCAGCAGCTCATCGGGGGACGTCCAGCCCCAGCATTTT
CDR3aa: CASSSSGDVQPQHF

len: 16
j_gene: TRBJ1-3
d_gene: NA
v_gene: TRBV7-2
abundance: NA
CDR3nt: TGTGCCAGCAGCTTATCTGGACTCAACTCTGGAAACACCATATATTTT
CDR3aa: CASSLSGLNSGNTIYF

len: 15
j_gene: TRBJ1-2
d_gene: TRBD1
v_gene: TRBV30
abundance: NA
CDR3nt: TGTGCCTGGAGTGTACCCGCAGGGGGGACCTATGGCTACACCTTC
CDR3aa: CAWSVPAGGTYGYTF

len: 16
j_gene: TRBJ2-3
d_gene: TRBD2
v_gene: TRBV5-6
abundance: NA
CDR3nt: TGTGCCAGCAGCTGGCTAGCGGGGGGCCTCACAGATACGCAGTATTTT
CDR3aa: CASSWLAGGLTDTQYF

len: 14
j_gene: TRBJ2-2
d_gene: NA
v_gene: TRBV7-3
abundance: few
CDR3nt: TGTGCCAGCAGCTTTGACAGGAACACCGGGGAGCTGTTTTTT
CDR3aa: CASSFDRNTGELFF

len: 14
j_gene: TRBJ1-6
d_gene: TRBD1
v_gene: TRBV5-4
abundance: NA
CDR3nt: TGTGCCAGCAGCCCGACAGGGCCCAATTCACCCCTCCACTTT
CDR3aa: CASSPTGPNSPLHF

len: 15
j_gene: TRBJ1-2
d_gene: NA
v_gene: TRBV27
abundance: NA
CDR3nt: TGTGCCAGCAGTTTATCTGCGACAGTCAACTATGGCTACACCTTC
CDR3aa: CASSLSATVNYGYTF

len: 15
j_gene: TRBJ2-7
d_gene: TRBD2
v_gene: TRBV9
abundance: NA
CDR3nt: TGTGCCAGCAGCGCCCAGGGGCTAGCGGGGCACGAGCAGTACTTC
CDR3aa: CASSAQGLAGHEQYF

len: 13
j_gene: TRBJ2-7
d_gene: NA
v_gene: TRBV10-2
abundance: NA
CDR3nt: TGCGCCACCTGGGCTGGGCCATTTTACGAGCAGTACTTC
CDR3aa: CATWAGPFYEQYF

len: 15
j_gene: TRBJ2-7
d_gene: TRBD1
v_gene: TRBV7-3
abundance: few
CDR3nt: TGTGCCAGCAGCTTAACGACAGGGGCGGTCAACGAGCAGTACTTC
CDR3aa: CASSLTTGAVNEQYF

len: 13
j_gene: TRBJ1-1
d_gene: NA
v_gene: TRBV4-3
abundance: NA
CDR3nt: TGCGCCAGCAGCCCACGGGGTAGCACTGAAGCTTTCTTT
CDR3aa: CASSPRGSTEAFF

len: 14
j_gene: TRBJ2-1
d_gene: TRBD1
v_gene: TRBV11-2
abundance: NA
CDR3nt: TGTGCCAGCAGCCCGGGACAGGGACCGGATGAGCAGTTCTTC
CDR3aa: CASSPGQGPDEQFF

len: 17
j_gene: TRBJ1-2
d_gene: NA
v_gene: TRBV5-5
abundance: few
CDR3nt: TGTGCCAGCAGTCTCGCCCCAGGCGACACTTCTAACTATGGCTACACCTTC
CDR3aa: CASSLAPGDTSNYGYTF

len: 13
j_gene: TRBJ2-7
d_gene: NA
v_gene: TRBV5-4
abundance: NA
CDR3nt: TGTGCCAGCAGCTTGGACAGGGTGGGCGAGCAGTACTTC
CDR3aa: CASSLDRVGEQYF

len: 16
j_gene: TRBJ1-6
d_gene: NA
v_gene: TRBV6-5
abundance: NA
CDR3nt: TGTGCCAGCAGTTCTGGAGGGGGGGATTATAATTCACCCCTCCACTTT
CDR3aa: CASSSGGGDYNSPLHF

len: 12
j_gene: TRBJ1-2
d_gene: TRBD1
v_gene: TRBV12-5
abundance: NA
CDR3nt: TGTGCTAGTGGCGACAGGGGTATTGGCTACACCTTC
CDR3aa: CASGDRGIGYTF

len: 15
j_gene: TRBJ2-5
d_gene: TRBD1
v_gene: TRBV27
abundance: NA
CDR3nt: TGTGCCAGCAGTTTATTAGGGACAGGGAAAGAGACCCAGTACTTC
CDR3aa: CASSLLGTGKETQYF

len: 17
j_gene: TRBJ2-3
d_gene: TRBD2
v_gene: TRBV6-2/TRBV6-3
abundance: NA
CDR3nt: TGTGCCAGCAGTTACTGGGCGGGGGGGCCATCCGCAGATACGCAGTATTTT
CDR3aa: CASSYWAGGPSADTQYF

len: 20
j_gene: TRBJ2-3
d_gene: TRBD2
v_gene: TRBV2
abundance: NA
CDR3nt: TGTGCCAGCACCAAGCCCCCCCGACTAGCGGGGGGGCCGGGAACAGATACGCAGTATTTT
CDR3aa: CASTKPPRLAGGPGTDTQYF

len: 13
j_gene: TRBJ2-7
d_gene: TRBD2
v_gene: TRBV18
abundance: NA
CDR3nt: TGTGCCAGCTCACCAAGCGGGGGCGACGAGCAGTACTTC
CDR3aa: CASSPSGGDEQYF

len: 13
j_gene: TRBJ1-2
d_gene: NA
v_gene: TRBV19
abundance: NA
CDR3nt: TGTGCCAGTAACCCGGGGGGAGACTATGGCTACACCTTC
CDR3aa: CASNPGGDYGYTF

len: 14
j_gene: TRBJ1-2
d_gene: TRBD1
v_gene: TRBV5-5
abundance: NA
CDR3nt: TGTGCCAGCAGCTTGAGGGGACAGGGGGATGGCTACACCTTC
CDR3aa: CASSLRGQGDGYTF